This T cell receptor (beta chain) is from a study of blood T cell repertoires in COVID-19 (TCRdb year 2020). As for the study more broadly: Samples covering the acute and convalescent phases of COVID-19 were provided by collaborators in the United States, Italy and Spain. The material from the prospective study consisted of cDNA or gDNA derived from T cells, B-cell-depleted T cells, or PBMCs. Samples came from the ongoing ImmuneRACE study (first 160 participants) plus 1,254 subjects from 6 global collaborators. Nearly every sample came with metadata listing a de-identified subject ID, COVID-19 status, age in years and sex. Subjects who had been exposed to COVID-19, were actively infected with it, or had recovered from it provided the deeply sampled blood TCRbeta repertoires that made up the dataset. The repertoires were released in a freely available public database meant as a resource for research on the immune response to SARS-CoV-2. HLA class I and class II types, where available, came from metadata supplied by the sample provider rather than from assay-based typing.

What the research found in general, with its limitations: How much clinical and demographic metadata was included differed by source and by participant, and the metadata was provided uncurated.

Of note for this clone: This receptor's antigen is unknown. Base qualities are not provided; no much larger clone lies one nucleotide away.

The collaborating institutions used their own protocols to collect whole blood in K2EDTA tubes. For TCRbeta analysis, collaborators shipped samples as frozen whole blood, isolated PBMCs, or DNA extracted from either of those sample types. Measured from the cysteine to the phenylalanine, the CDR3 is 15 residues long. CDR3 DNA only is kept here, 45 bases in frame from base 1. CDR1 and CDR2, looked up from the germline V gene, are SGHVS and FNYEAQ. Relative to germline, V is 0 bases shorter and J is 3 bases shorter, with 8 bases between their ends. TCRbeta CDR3 regions were amplified from genomic DNA by means of the immunoSEQ Assay, a bias-controlled multiplex PCR. The study's processing was this. Nucleated cell counts per sample were estimated from amplification of reference gene primers within the assay. To quantify the absolute abundance of each unique TCRbeta CDR3 rearrangement, sequence reads were collapsed and filtered. For each sample, productive Simpson clonality was calculated as the square root of Simpson's diversity index across productive rearrangements. TCRdb re-hosts the immuneACCESS table, in-frame sequences only. Its copies lack some clones; in the studies checked, an unresolved V gene accounts for under half of them, and the cause for the rest is not known. V and J calls and clone size follow that table, whereas D and trimming were derived from the DNA. The sample profile shows 200,000 to 300,000 clones; roughly 80% of them were found once. About 8% of the sample rests with the top ten.

The sample was peripheral blood. The source is a woman older than 75 with acute or convalescent COVID-19. The sequence links TRBV7-6 to TRBJ1-4; no confident D gene assignment can be made. The nucleotide sequence is TGTGCCAGCAGCTTAGCGCGAACTTCTAATGAAAAACTGTTTTTT. Its protein product is CASSLARTSNEKLFF.